This T cell receptor beta chain was retrieved from a study of cytomegalovirus exposure and HLA in healthy donors. As concerns this clone: As yet, its antigen is unknown.

The PCR employed 60 Vbeta primers together with 13 Jbeta primers. Sequenced by immunoSEQ multiplex PCR; TCRdb stores in-frame clones only, minus some. Here the sample spans about 93,000 clones, about two thirds being singletons. After removal of 0 bases from V and 4 bases from J, the junction contained 4 bases not matched to a gene. Looked up from germline, CDR1 is SGHVS and CDR2 is FQNEAQ. This CDR3 contains 16 residues. Study findings and constraints: The study designated some 180 TCR beta chains cytomegalovirus-associated.

The sample taken for sequencing was PBMCs. The V gene is TRBV7-8, the J gene TRBJ2-1, with TRBD2 matching 9 bases. The TCR originated in a boy younger than 18 in good health and CMV-seropositive. The CDR3 loop is CASSLAQAGGYNEQFF. DNA of the CDR3: TGTGCCAGCAGCTTAGCCCAAGCGGGGGGATACAATGAGCAGTTCTTC.